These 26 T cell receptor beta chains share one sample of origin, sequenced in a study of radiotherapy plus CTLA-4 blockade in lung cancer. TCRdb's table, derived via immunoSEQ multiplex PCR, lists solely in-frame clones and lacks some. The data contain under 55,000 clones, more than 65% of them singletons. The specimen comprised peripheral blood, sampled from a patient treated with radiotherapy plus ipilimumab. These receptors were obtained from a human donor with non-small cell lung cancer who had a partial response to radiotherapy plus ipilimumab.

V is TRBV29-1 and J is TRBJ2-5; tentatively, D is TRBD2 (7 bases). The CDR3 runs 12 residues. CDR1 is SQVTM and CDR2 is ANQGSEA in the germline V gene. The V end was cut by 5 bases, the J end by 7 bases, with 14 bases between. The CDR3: CSVWGGGGTQYF. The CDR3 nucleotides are TGCAGCGTTTGGGGAGGGGGAGGGACCCAGTACTTC. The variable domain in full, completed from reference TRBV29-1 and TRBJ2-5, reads SAVISQKPSRDICQRGTSLTIQCQVDSQVTMMFWYRQQPGQSLTLIATANQGSEATYESGFVIDKFPISRPNLTFSTLTVSNMSPEDSSIYLCSVWGGGGTQYFGPGTRLLVL.

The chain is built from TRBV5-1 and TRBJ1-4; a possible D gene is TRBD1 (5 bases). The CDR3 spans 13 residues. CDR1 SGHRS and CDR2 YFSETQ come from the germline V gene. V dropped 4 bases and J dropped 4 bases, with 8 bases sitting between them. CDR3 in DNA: TGCGCCAGCAGCGCGGACATTAATGAAAAACTGTTTTTT. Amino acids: CASSADINEKLFF.

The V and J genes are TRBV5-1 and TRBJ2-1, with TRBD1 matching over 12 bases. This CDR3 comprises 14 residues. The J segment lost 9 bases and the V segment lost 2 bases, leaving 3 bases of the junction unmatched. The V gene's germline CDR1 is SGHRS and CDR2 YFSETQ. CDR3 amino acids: CASSLGTGGSEQFF. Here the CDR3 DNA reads TGCGCCAGCAGCTTAGGGACAGGGGGCTCTGAGCAGTTCTTC.

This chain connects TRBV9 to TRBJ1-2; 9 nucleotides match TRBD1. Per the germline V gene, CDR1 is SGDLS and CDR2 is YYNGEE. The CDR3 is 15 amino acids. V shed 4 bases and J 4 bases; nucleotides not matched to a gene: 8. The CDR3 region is CASSTGTGSSYGYTF. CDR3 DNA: TGTGCCAGCAGCACCGGGACAGGGTCTTCCTATGGCTACACCTTC. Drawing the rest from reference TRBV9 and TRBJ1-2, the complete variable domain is DSGVTQTPKHLITATGQRVTLRCSPRSGDLSVYWYQQSLDQGLQFLIQYYNGEERAKGNILERFSAQQFPDLHSELNLSSLELGDSALYFCASSTGTGSSYGYTFGSGTRLTVV.

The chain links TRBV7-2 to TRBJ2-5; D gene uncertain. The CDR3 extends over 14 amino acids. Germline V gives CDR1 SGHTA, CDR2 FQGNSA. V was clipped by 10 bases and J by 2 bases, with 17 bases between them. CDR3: CANNRRRTQETQYF. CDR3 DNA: TGTGCCAATAACCGGCGGCGAACTCAAGAGACCCAGTACTTC. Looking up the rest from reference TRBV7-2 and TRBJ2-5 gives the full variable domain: GAGVSQSPSNKVTEKGKDVELRCDPISGHTALYWYRQSLGQGLEFLIYFQGNSAPDKSGLPSDRFSAERTGGSVSTLTIQRTQQEDSAVYLCANNRRRTQETQYFGPGTRLLVL.

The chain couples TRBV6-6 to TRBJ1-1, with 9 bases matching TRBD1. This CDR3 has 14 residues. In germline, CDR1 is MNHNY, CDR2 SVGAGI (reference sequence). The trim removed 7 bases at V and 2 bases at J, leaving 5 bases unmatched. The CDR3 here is CASTEDRGNTEAFF. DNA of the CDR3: TGTGCCAGCACGGAGGACAGGGGAAACACTGAAGCTTTCTTT.

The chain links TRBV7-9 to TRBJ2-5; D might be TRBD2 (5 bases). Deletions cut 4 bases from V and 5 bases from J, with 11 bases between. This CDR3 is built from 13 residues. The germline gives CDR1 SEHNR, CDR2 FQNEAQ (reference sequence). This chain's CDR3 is CASSSVGGETQYF. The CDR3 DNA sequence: TGTGCCAGCAGCTCGGTCGGCGGGGAGACCCAGTACTTC.

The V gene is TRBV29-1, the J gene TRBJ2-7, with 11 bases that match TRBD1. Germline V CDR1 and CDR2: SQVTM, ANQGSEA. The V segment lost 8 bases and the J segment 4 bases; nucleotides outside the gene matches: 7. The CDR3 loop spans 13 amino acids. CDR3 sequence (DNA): TGCAGCATCGGACAGGGGGCGGGGTACGAGCAGTACTTC. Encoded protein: CSIGQGAGYEQYF.

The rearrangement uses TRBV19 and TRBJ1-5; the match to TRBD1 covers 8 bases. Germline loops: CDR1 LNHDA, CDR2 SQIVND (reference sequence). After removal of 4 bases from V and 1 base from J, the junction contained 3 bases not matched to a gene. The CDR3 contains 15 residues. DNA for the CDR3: TGTGCCAGTAGTACCTCAGGGGGCAGCAATCAGCCCCAGCATTTT. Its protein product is CASSTSGGSNQPQHF. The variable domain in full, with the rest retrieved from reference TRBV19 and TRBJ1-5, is DGGITQSPKYLFRKEGQNVTLSCEQNLNHDAMYWYRQDPGQGLRLIYYSQIVNDFQKGDIAEGYSVSREKKESFPLTVTSAQKNPTAFYLCASSTSGGSNQPQHFGDGTRLSIL.

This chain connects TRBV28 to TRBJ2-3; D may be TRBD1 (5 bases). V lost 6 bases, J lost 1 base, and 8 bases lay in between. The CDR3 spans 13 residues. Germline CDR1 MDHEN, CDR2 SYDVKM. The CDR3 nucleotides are TGTGCCAGCAGGCCACAGGGCACAGATACGCAGTATTTT. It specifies CASRPQGTDTQYF.

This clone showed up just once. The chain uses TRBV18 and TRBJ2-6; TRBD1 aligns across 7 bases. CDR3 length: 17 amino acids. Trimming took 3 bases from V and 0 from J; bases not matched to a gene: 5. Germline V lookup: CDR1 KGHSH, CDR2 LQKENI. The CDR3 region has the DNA TGTGCCAGCTCACCGGAGACAGGGTCCTCTGGGGCCAACGTCCTGACTTTC. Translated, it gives CASSPETGSSGANVLTF.

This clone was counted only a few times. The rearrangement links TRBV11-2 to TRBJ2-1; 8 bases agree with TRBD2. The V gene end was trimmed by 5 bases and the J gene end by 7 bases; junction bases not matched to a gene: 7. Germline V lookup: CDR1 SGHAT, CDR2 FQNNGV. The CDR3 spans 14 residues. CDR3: CASSRGGLINEQFF. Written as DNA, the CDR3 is TGTGCCAGCAGCCGGGGGGGCCTAATAAATGAGCAGTTCTTC. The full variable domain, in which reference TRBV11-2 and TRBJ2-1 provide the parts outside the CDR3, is EAGVAQSPRYKIIEKRQSVAFWCNPISGHATLYWYQQILGQGPKLLIQFQNNGVVDDSQLPKDRFSAERLKGVDSTLKIQPAKLEDSAVYLCASSRGGLINEQFFGPGTRLTVL.

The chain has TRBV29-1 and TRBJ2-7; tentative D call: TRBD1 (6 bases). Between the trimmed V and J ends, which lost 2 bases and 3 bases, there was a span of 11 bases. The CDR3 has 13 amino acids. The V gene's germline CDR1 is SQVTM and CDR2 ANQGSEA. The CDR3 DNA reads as TGCAGCGTTGAAAGTGGACAGAGCTACGAGCAGTACTTC. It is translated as CSVESGQSYEQYF.

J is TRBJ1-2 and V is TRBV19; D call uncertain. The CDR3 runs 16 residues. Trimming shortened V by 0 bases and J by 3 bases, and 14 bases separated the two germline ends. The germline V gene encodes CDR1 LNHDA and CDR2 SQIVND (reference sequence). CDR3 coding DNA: TGTGCCAGTAGTATAGATCCTGGGAGGAGATACTATGGCTACACCTTC. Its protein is CASSIDPGRRYYGYTF.

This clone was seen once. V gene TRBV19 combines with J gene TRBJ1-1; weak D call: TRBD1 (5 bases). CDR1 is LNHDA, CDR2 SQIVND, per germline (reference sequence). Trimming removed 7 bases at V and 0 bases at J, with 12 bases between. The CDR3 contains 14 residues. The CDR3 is CASKGRELNTEAFF. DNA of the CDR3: TGTGCCAGTAAGGGGAGGGAGTTGAACACTGAAGCTTTCTTT.

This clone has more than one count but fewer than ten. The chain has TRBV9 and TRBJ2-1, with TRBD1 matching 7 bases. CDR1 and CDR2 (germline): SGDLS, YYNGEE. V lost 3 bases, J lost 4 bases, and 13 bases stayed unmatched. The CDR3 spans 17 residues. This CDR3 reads CASSGEGTVWGYNEQFF. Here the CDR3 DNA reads TGTGCCAGCAGCGGAGAGGGGACAGTCTGGGGTTACAATGAGCAGTTCTTC.

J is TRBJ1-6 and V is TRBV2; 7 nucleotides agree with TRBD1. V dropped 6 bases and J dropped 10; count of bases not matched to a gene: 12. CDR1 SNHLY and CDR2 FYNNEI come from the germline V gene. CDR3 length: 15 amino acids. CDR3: CASRQGTASRSPLHF. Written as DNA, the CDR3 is TGTGCCAGCAGGCAGGGGACAGCCTCTCGCTCACCCCTCCACTTT.

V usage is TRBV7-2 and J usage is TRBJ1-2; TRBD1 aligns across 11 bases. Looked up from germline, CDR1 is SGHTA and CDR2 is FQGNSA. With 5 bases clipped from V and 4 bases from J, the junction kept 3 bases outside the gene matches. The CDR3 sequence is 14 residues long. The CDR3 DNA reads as TGTGCCAGCAGCCGGGACAGGGGGATCTATGGCTACACCTTC. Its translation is CASSRDRGIYGYTF.

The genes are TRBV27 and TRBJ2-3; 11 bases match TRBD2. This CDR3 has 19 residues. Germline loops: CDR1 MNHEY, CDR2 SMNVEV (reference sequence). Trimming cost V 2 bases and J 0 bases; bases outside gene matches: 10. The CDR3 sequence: CASSLALGSGGASTDTQYF. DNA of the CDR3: TGTGCCAGCAGTTTAGCTCTAGGTAGCGGGGGGGCCAGCACAGATACGCAGTATTTT.

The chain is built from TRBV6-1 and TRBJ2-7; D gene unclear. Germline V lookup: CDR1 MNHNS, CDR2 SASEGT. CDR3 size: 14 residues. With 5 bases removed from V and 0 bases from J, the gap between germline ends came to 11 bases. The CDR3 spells CASSFWAGSYEQYF. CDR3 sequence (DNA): TGTGCCAGCAGTTTTTGGGCAGGCTCCTACGAGCAGTACTTC.

The CDR3 loop reads CASSVDRAGNTIYF. Written as DNA, the CDR3 is TGTGCCAGCAGCGTAGACAGGGCCGGAAACACCATATATTTT. This sequence joins TRBV5-4 and TRBJ1-3, with 7 bases lining up with TRBD1. The CDR3 spans 14 residues. V dropped 4 bases and J dropped 4; count of bases not matched to a gene: 5. In germline, CDR1 is SGHNT, CDR2 YYREEE (reference sequence).

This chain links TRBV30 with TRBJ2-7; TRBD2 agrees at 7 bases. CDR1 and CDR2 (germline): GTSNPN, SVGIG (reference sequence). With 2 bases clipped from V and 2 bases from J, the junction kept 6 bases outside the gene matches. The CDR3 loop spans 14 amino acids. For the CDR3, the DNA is TGTGCCTGGAGTCAGCGGGGCGACGCCTACGAGCAGTACTTC. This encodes CAWSQRGDAYEQYF.

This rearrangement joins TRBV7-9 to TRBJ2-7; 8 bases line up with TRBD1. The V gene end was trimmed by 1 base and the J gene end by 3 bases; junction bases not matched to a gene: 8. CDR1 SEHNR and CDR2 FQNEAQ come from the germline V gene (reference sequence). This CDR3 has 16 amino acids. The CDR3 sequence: CASSLVAGTGGYEQYF. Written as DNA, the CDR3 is TGTGCCAGCAGCTTAGTCGCAGGAACAGGGGGCTACGAGCAGTACTTC.

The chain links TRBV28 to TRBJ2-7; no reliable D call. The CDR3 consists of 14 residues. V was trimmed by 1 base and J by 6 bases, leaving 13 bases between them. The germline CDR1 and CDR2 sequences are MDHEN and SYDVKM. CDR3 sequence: CASSLLAFFSEQYF. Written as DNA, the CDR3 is TGTGCCAGCAGTTTATTAGCCTTTTTTTCCGAGCAGTACTTC.

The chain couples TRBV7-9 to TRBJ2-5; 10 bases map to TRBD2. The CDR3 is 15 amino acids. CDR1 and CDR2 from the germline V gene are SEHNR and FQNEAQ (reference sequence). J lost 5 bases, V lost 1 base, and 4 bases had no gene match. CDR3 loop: CASSLVGLADETQYF. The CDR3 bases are TGTGCCAGCAGCTTAGTTGGACTAGCGGACGAGACCCAGTACTTC.

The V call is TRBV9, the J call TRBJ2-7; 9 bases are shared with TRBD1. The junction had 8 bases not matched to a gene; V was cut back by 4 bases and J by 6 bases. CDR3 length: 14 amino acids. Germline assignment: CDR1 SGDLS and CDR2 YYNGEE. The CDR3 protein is CASSFWDRDPEQYF. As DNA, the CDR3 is TGTGCCAGCAGCTTCTGGGACAGGGATCCCGAGCAGTACTTC.